Included here is one TCR beta chain sequence, with context. Its cognate antigen is unknown. This sample stems from a study of shared clonotypes between healthy human individuals. Per the original data handling: Filtering differed since immunoSEQ provided only junctions, with no quality scores. Using immunoSEQ multiplex PCR, the repertoire was profiled, and TCRdb retains in-frame clones only, with some absent. The V and J calls and clone size were taken over from that table, and D and trimming were inferred from the DNA. The sample lists approximately 710,000 clones; about 90% were seen once. Study outcomes and limitations: When naive CD4 clonotypes were compared across several donors, about 4.8% were shared.

The source of this sequence is a man between 18 and 29 years old in good health. Some clones in this sample may be carry-over from other donors' samples. Sequencing was carried out using memory CD8+ T cells from PBMCs. Subset given: CD45RO+ cells pooled with CCR7-negative TemRA cells.

The CDR3 is CASSPRQSNQPQHF. The CDR3 DNA follows: TGCGCCAGCAGCCCACGACAGAGCAATCAGCCCCAGCATTTT. The chain couples TRBV4-1 to TRBJ1-5, with D perhaps TRBD1 (5 bases). CDR3 length: 14 residues. Germline V CDR1 and CDR2: MGHRA, YSYEKL. V shed 4 bases and J shed 1 base, with 8 bases lying between them.